The 30 T cell receptor beta chains given below trace back to one sample, sequenced in a study of blood T cell repertoires in COVID-19. Clones were sequenced by immunoSEQ multiplex PCR, and TCRdb holds only the in-frame ones, with some missing. The repertoire holds approximately 120,000 clones, with 75% to 90% as singletons. The sample was peripheral blood. These receptor sequences come from a woman older than 75 with COVID-19, enrolled during active disease.

V is TRBV4-3 and J is TRBJ2-3, with TRBD2 matching 12 bases. The CDR3 totals 16 residues. Germline V CDR1 and CDR2: LGHNA, YSLEER. The trim removed 0 bases at V and 4 bases at J, leaving 2 bases unmatched. The CDR3 DNA reads as TGCGCCAGCAGCCAAGATCTAGCGGGAGGGCCAGATACGCAGTATTTT. Its translation: CASSQDLAGGPDTQYF.

The chain links TRBV29-1 to TRBJ2-7, with 8 bases lining up with TRBD1. In germline, CDR1 is SQVTM, CDR2 ANQGSEA. V lost 6 bases to trimming and J lost 6 bases; unmatched junction nucleotides: 7. The CDR3 runs to 12 residues. Written as DNA, the CDR3 is TGCAGCGTCGCGACAGGACAGGGCGAGCAGTACTTC. Translating gives CSVATGQGEQYF.

The V gene is TRBV2, the J gene TRBJ2-5, with D possibly being TRBD2 (5 bases). V was trimmed by 6 bases and J by 2 bases, leaving 7 bases between them. CDR1 and CDR2 from the germline V gene are SNHLY and FYNNEI. This CDR3 contains 12 residues. The CDR3 reads CASREAQETQYF. CDR3 nucleotide sequence: TGTGCCAGCAGGGAGGCTCAAGAGACCCAGTACTTC.

The sample holds one count of this clone. The V gene is TRBV7-8, the J gene TRBJ1-2, with D hard to call. Trimming shortened V by 1 base and J by 2 bases, and 8 bases separated the two germline ends. The CDR3 has 14 residues. Germline CDR1 is SGHVS and CDR2 is FQNEAQ. Here the CDR3 reads CASSLDSGNYGYTF. The CDR3 DNA follows: TGTGCCAGCAGCTTAGATTCCGGGAACTATGGCTACACCTTC.

This clone is a singleton in its sample. CDR3 DNA: TGTGCCAGCAGCTTAGACAGGGGCGCTTACGAGCAGTACTTC. Residues: CASSLDRGAYEQYF. J is TRBJ2-7 and V is TRBV11-2, with TRBD1 as a possible D gene (6 bases). V was cut by 0 bases and J by 4 bases, with 10 bases left in between. This CDR3 spans 14 amino acids. Germline V gene data show CDR1 as SGHAT and CDR2 as FQNNGV.

The V call is TRBV5-1, the J call TRBJ2-2; 9 bases agree with TRBD1. Germline V gene data show CDR1 as SGHRS and CDR2 as YFSETQ. CDR3 size: 16 residues. The junction had 11 bases not matched to a gene; V was cut back by 2 bases and J by 9 bases. In DNA, the CDR3 is TGCGCCAGCAGCTTCGAGCCGGGACAGGGAGGAAGGGAGCTGTTTTTT. Encoded protein: CASSFEPGQGGRELFF.

The chain is built from TRBV25-1 and TRBJ2-6; D possibly corresponds to TRBD1 (6 bases). V was clipped by 1 base and J by 2 bases, with 12 bases between them. Germline V gene lookup returns CDR1 MGHDK and CDR2 SYGVNS. The CDR3 extends over 17 amino acids. The CDR3 DNA follows: TGTGCCAGCAGTGAATCCCTAGGGGGTCCTGGGGCCAACGTCCTGACTTTC. It codes for CASSESLGGPGANVLTF.

This chain connects TRBV5-4 to TRBJ2-7, with a tentative D call TRBD1 (5 bases). V lost 5 bases, J lost 0 bases, and 21 bases lay in between. Germline CDR1 SGHNT, CDR2 YYREEE (reference sequence). The CDR3 has 17 residues. The CDR3 sequence is CASRNGAEKISSYEQYF. The CDR3 DNA follows: TGTGCCAGCAGGAATGGGGCCGAAAAAATTAGCTCCTACGAGCAGTACTTC.

The rearrangement links TRBV6-2 or TRBV6-3 to TRBJ2-2, with TRBD2 matching over 9 bases. The CDR3 spans 17 residues. Germline V gives CDR1 MNHEY, CDR2 SVGEGT. J was trimmed by 4 bases and V by 2 bases; bases with no gene match: 8. CDR3 residues: CASSYGRSGRGTGELFF. The DNA for the CDR3 is TGTGCCAGCAGTTACGGGCGTAGCGGGAGAGGCACCGGGGAGCTGTTTTTT.

The chain combines TRBV3-1 (or the pseudogene TRBV3-2) with TRBJ2-7, with 7 positions matching TRBD2. Per germline, CDR1 LGHDT and CDR2 YNNKEL (reference sequence). The V gene end was trimmed by 8 bases and the J gene end by 3 bases; junction bases not matched to a gene: 10. The CDR3 extends over 14 amino acids. In DNA, the CDR3 is TGTGCCAGCGGCTATAAGCGGGATTTCTACGAGCAGTACTTC. Its translation: CASGYKRDFYEQYF.

CDR3 in amino acids: CASSQGYRTGELFF. In nucleotides, the CDR3 is TGCGCCAGCAGCCAAGGCTACAGGACCGGGGAGCTGTTTTTT. This chain connects TRBV4-3 to TRBJ2-2; the D gene is possibly TRBD1 (5 bases). The CDR3 is made up of 14 amino acids. Trimming left V 1 base short and J 5 bases short, with 8 bases between. Germline CDR1 is LGHNA and CDR2 is YSLEER.

The chain has TRBV28 and TRBJ2-5, with 9 bases that match TRBD2. Germline trimming cut 3 bases from V and 5 bases from J; bases unmatched to any gene: 19. The CDR3 has 19 residues. Looked up from germline, CDR1 is MDHEN and CDR2 is SYDVKM. The CDR3 region is CASSFTPLAGGRAGETQYF. DNA for the CDR3: TGTGCCAGCAGTTTTACGCCGCTCGCTGGCGGGAGGGCCGGGGAGACCCAGTACTTC.

The chain is built from TRBV27 and TRBJ1-4; D not certain. The CDR3 loop spans 14 amino acids. V lost 2 bases and J 8 bases, leaving 12 bases between the germline ends. Germline lookup yields CDR1 MNHEY and CDR2 SMNVEV (reference sequence). CDR3: CASSLAGEEEKLFF. The CDR3 nucleotides read TGTGCCAGCAGTTTAGCGGGAGAGGAGGAAAAACTGTTTTTT. The whole variable domain, filled in from reference TRBV27 and TRBJ1-4, reads EAQVTQNPRYLITVTGKKLTVTCSQNMNHEYMSWYRQDPGLGLRQIYYSMNVEVTDKGDVPEGYKVSRKEKRNFPLILESPSPNQTSLYFCASSLAGEEEKLFFGSGTQLSVL.

The V call is TRBV7-9, the J call TRBJ1-2, with D perhaps matching TRBD1 (6 bases). Germline V CDR1 and CDR2: SEHNR, FQNEAQ (reference sequence). Trimming took off 5 bases at V and 2 bases at J, with 18 bases between the two ends. CDR3 length equals 16 residues. CDR3: CASSLRGAERNYGYTF. The CDR3 DNA reads TGTGCCAGCAGCCTACGGGGGGCGGAACGGAACTATGGCTACACCTTC.

V gene TRBV9 combines with J gene TRBJ2-1, with D perhaps matching TRBD2 (6 bases). Trimming took off 0 bases at V and 7 bases at J, with 11 bases between the two ends. CDR1 is SGDLS and CDR2 is YYNGEE in the germline V gene. The CDR3 runs to 14 residues. CDR3 amino acids: CASSVDRRGNEQFF. CDR3 coding DNA: TGTGCCAGCAGCGTAGATAGACGGGGGAATGAGCAGTTCTTC.

This clone was seen a handful of times. The chain employs TRBV4-2 and TRBJ1-5; unclear D gene. Germline lookup yields CDR1 LGHNA and CDR2 YNFKEQ. This CDR3 comprises 12 residues. V lost 1 base to trimming and J lost 7 bases, with 5 bases between them. CDR3 protein: CASSQVGQPQHF. DNA of the CDR3: TGTGCCAGCAGCCAAGTCGGGCAGCCCCAGCATTTT.

This clone has only one observation. This rearrangement joins TRBV10-3 to TRBJ2-1; 8 bases line up with TRBD2. Looked up from germline, CDR1 is ENHRY and CDR2 is SYGVKD. The CDR3 extends over 13 amino acids. Germline trimming cut 10 bases from V and 7 bases from J; bases unmatched to any gene: 9. As DNA, the CDR3 is TGTGCCAGCGCGGGGGGCTGGAGGAATGAGCAGTTCTTC. It translates to CASAGGWRNEQFF.

The J gene is TRBJ2-1, the V gene TRBV20-1; possibly TRBD1 for D (7 bases). The CDR3 totals 14 residues. Trimming shortened V by 3 bases and J by 7 bases, and 16 bases separated the two germline ends. Germline V gene data show CDR1 as DFQATT and CDR2 as SNEGSKA (reference sequence). CDR3 nucleotide sequence: TGCAGTGCTAGTGACCCAGGGGGGAGGAATGAGCAGTTCTTC. Protein sequence: CSASDPGGRNEQFF.

V usage is TRBV3-1 (or the pseudogene TRBV3-2) and J usage is TRBJ1-1, with a weak D call TRBD1 (6 bases). Germline V lookup: CDR1 LGHDT, CDR2 YNNKEL (reference sequence). The ends were cut back, 6 bases at V and 5 bases at J, with 22 bases in the middle. The length of the CDR3 is 16 residues. CDR3: CASSSRWDGTGTEAFF. CDR3 nucleotide sequence: TGTGCCAGCAGTTCGAGATGGGACGGAACAGGGACTGAAGCTTTCTTT.

The V call is TRBV27, the J call TRBJ1-1; TRBD1 matches 8 bases. V lost 7 bases to trimming and J lost 1 base; unmatched junction nucleotides: 11. The CDR3 length is 16 residues. Per germline, CDR1 MNHEY and CDR2 SMNVEV (reference sequence). The chain's CDR3 is CASNLGRGTGNTEAFF. The CDR3 bases are TGTGCCAGCAATTTGGGTAGGGGGACAGGGAACACTGAAGCTTTCTTT.

This clone appeared once. The CDR3 coding sequence is TGTGCCAGCAGTTACTCGGTCTCTAGCGTTCCCTACGAGCAGTACTTC. Protein product: CASSYSVSSVPYEQYF. The chain joins TRBV6-2 or TRBV6-3 to TRBJ2-7; a possible D gene is TRBD2 (6 bases). The CDR3 covers 16 residues. V was shortened by 0 bases and J by 2 bases, with 14 bases between the two germline ends. Germline V gene data show CDR1 as MNHEY and CDR2 as SVGEGT.

This chain connects TRBV21-1 to TRBJ1-5; the table gives TRBD1 as D, unverified against the DNA. TRBV21-1 is a pseudogene segment. The CDR3 loop spans 19 amino acids. The CDR3 spells CASSRTEKKQVKGVQPQHF. Here the CDR3 DNA reads TGTGCCAGCAGCCGCACAGAGAAAAAACAGGTTAAGGGTGTTCAGCCCCAGCATTTT.

The chain couples TRBV28 to TRBJ2-7; 7 bases match TRBD2. Germline values: CDR1 MDHEN, CDR2 SYDVKM. The V segment lost 8 bases and the J segment 3 bases; nucleotides outside the gene matches: 7. This CDR3 contains 13 residues. CDR3 sequence: CASASGDLYEQYF. CDR3 nucleotide sequence: TGTGCCAGCGCTAGCGGAGACCTCTACGAGCAGTACTTC.

J is TRBJ1-2 and V is TRBV28; no firm D call. Between the trimmed V and J ends, which lost 8 bases and 7 bases, there was a span of 11 bases. The germline V gene encodes CDR1 MDHEN and CDR2 SYDVKM. This CDR3 has 11 residues. The CDR3 is CASLAVGGYTF. The CDR3 nucleotides are TGTGCCAGCCTAGCGGTGGGTGGCTACACCTTC.

The chain carries TRBV6-2 or TRBV6-3 and TRBJ2-4; tentatively, D is TRBD2 (5 bases). Germline values: CDR1 MNHEY, CDR2 SVGEGT. The CDR3 is 16 residues long. Trimming took off 2 bases at V and 2 bases at J, with 13 bases between the two ends. CDR3 region: CASSYVAGDTKNIQYF. The CDR3 DNA reads TGTGCCAGCAGTTACGTCGCCGGGGATACCAAAAACATTCAGTACTTC.

The chain recombines TRBV10-3 with TRBJ1-1; perhaps TRBD1 as D (6 bases). This CDR3 spans 15 amino acids. From germline, CDR1 is ENHRY and CDR2 SYGVKD. Between the trimmed V and J ends, which lost 2 bases and 0 bases, there was a span of 10 bases. The CDR3 sequence: CAISEPGAVNTEAFF. In nucleotides, the CDR3 is TGTGCCATCAGTGAGCCAGGGGCCGTGAACACTGAAGCTTTCTTT.

The chain combines TRBV9 with TRBJ2-1; TRBD2 agrees at 8 bases. Germline CDR1 is SGDLS and CDR2 is YYNGEE. With 3 bases clipped from V and 0 bases from J, the junction kept 11 bases outside the gene matches. This CDR3 is built from 18 residues. The CDR3 DNA sequence: TGTGCCAGCAGCGGAGCGGGAGAAAGGGGGGGCTCCTACAATGAGCAGTTCTTC. Residues: CASSGAGERGGSYNEQFF.

A few counts support this clone. The rearrangement joins TRBV18 to TRBJ1-5, with a weak D call TRBD1 (6 bases). The V gene's germline CDR1 is KGHSH and CDR2 LQKENI. The CDR3 is 15 amino acids. The V gene lost 5 bases and the J gene lost 5 bases, with 16 bases spanning the gap. The CDR3 DNA follows: TGTGCCAGCTCAGCACTACAGGGTCTTTATCAGCCCCAGCATTTT. Translation gives CASSALQGLYQPQHF.

The genes are TRBV20-1 and TRBJ2-1; 10 bases fit TRBD2. The CDR3 totals 14 residues. After removal of 3 bases from V and 5 bases from J, the junction contained 4 bases not matched to a gene. CDR1 DFQATT and CDR2 SNEGSKA come from the germline V gene (reference sequence). The CDR3 DNA reads TGCAGTGCTAGTCCTAGCGGGAGCGACAATGAGCAGTTCTTC. Translation gives CSASPSGSDNEQFF.

The chain combines TRBV6-5 with TRBJ1-5; 10 nucleotides match TRBD1. The CDR3 contains 15 residues. Germline V gene lookup returns CDR1 MNHEY and CDR2 SVGAGI. V shed 7 bases, J shed 2 bases, and the junction held 5 bases outside the gene matches. The CDR3 region is CASTGQGSRNQPQHF. The CDR3 region has the DNA TGTGCCAGCACGGGACAGGGGAGTCGCAATCAGCCCCAGCATTTT.